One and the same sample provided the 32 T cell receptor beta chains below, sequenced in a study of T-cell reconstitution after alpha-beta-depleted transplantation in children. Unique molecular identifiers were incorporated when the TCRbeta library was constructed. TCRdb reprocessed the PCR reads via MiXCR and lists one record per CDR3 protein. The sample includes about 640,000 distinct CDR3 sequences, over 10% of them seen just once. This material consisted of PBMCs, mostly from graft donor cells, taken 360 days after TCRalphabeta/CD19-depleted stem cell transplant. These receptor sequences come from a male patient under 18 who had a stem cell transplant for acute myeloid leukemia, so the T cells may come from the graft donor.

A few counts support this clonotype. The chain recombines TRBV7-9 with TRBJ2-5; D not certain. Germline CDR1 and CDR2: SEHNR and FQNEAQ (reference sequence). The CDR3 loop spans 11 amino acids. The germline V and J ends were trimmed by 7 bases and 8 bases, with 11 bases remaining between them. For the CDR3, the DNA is TGTGCCAGCACCGACCTTAATACCCAGTACTTC. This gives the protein CASTDLNTQYF.

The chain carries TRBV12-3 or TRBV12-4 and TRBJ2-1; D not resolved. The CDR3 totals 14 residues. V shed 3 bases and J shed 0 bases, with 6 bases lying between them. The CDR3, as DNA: TGTGCCAGCAGTTTTGGCGCCTCCTACAATGAGCAGTTCTTC. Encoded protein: CASSFGASYNEQFF.

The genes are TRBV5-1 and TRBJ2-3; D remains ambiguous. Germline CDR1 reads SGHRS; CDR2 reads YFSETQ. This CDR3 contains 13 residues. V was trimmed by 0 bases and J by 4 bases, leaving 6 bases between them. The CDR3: CASSLGSPDTQYF. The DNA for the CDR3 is TGCGCCAGCAGCTTGGGCAGCCCAGATACGCAGTATTTT.

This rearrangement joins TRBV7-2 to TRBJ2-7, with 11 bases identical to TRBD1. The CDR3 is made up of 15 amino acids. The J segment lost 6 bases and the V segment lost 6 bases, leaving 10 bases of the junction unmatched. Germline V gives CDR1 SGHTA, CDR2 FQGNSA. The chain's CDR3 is CASRYRTGGLTEQYF. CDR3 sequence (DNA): TGTGCCAGCAGGTACCGGACAGGGGGCCTAACCGAGCAGTACTTC. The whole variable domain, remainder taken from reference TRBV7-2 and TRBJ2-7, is GAGVSQSPSNKVTEKGKDVELRCDPISGHTALYWYRQSLGQGLEFLIYFQGNSAPDKSGLPSDRFSAERTGGSVSTLTIQRTQQEDSAVYLCASRYRTGGLTEQYFGPGTRLTVT.

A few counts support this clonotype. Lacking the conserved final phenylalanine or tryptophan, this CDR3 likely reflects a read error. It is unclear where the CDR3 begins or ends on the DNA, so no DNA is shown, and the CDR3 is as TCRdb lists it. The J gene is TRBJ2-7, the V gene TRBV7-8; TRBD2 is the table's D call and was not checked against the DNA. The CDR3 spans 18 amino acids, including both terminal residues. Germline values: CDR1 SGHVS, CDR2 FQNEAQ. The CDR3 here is CASSLEVGGNPPTSSSLP.

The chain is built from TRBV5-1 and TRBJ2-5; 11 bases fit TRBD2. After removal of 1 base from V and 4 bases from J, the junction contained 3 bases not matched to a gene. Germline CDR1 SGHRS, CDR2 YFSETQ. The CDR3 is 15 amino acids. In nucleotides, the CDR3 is TGCGCCAGCAGCTTGACTAGCGGGAGCCGAGAGACCCAGTACTTC. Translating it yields CASSLTSGSRETQYF.

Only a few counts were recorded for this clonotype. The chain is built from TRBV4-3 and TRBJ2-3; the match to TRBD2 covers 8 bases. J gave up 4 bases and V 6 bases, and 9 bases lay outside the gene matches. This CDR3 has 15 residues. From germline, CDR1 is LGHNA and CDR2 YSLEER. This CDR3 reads CASSRAGAIADTQYF. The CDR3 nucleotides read TGCGCCAGCAGTAGAGCGGGAGCGATAGCAGATACGCAGTATTTT.

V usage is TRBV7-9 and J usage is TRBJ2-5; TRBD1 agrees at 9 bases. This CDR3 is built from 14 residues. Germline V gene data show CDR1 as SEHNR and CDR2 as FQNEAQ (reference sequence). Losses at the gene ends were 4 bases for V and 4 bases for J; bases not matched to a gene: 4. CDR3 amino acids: CASSWGQGAETQYF. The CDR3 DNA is TGTGCCAGCAGCTGGGGACAGGGTGCAGAGACCCAGTACTTC.

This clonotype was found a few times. CDR3 nucleotides: TGCGCCAGCAGCCAAGTGGGAGGGACAGATACGCAGTATTTT. This gives the protein CASSQVGGTDTQYF. The V and J genes are TRBV4-3 and TRBJ2-3, with 7 bases fitting TRBD2. This CDR3 has 14 residues. J was trimmed by 3 bases and V by 1 base; bases with no gene match: 1. The germline gives CDR1 LGHNA, CDR2 YSLEER.

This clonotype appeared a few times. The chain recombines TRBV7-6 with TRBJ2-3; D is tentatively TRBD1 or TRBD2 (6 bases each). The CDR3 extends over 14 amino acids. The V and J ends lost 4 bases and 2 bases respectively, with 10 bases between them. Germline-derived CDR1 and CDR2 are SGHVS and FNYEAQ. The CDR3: CASSWGADTDTQYF. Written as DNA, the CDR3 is TGTGCCAGCAGCTGGGGGGCTGACACAGATACGCAGTATTTT.

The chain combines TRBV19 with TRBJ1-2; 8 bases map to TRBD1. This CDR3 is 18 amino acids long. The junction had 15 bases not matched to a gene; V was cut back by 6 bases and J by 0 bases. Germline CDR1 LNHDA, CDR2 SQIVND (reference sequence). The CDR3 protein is CASRITASGQDANYGYTF. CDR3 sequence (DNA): TGTGCCAGTAGAATCACAGCATCGGGACAGGACGCTAACTATGGCTACACCTTC.

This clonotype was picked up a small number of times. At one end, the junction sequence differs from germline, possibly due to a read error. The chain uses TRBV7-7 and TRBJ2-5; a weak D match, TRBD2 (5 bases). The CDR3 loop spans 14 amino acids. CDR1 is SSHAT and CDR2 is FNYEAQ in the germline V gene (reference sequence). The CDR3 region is CASSSRRDQETQYF. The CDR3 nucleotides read TGTGCTAGCAGCTCCCGGCGGGACCAAGAGACCCAGTACTTC.

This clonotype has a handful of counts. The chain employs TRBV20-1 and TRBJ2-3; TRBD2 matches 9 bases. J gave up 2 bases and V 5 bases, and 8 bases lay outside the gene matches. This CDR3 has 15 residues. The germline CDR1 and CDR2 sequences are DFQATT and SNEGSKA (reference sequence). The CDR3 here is CSAAATSGDTDTQYF. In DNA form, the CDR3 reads TGCAGTGCTGCAGCGACTAGCGGAGACACAGATACGCAGTATTTT.

The CDR3 sequence: CASSQGTSGRGDTQYF. DNA for the CDR3: TGCGCCAGCAGCCAAGGGACTAGCGGGAGGGGAGATACGCAGTATTTT. The chain recombines TRBV4-3 with TRBJ2-3, with 15 bases that match TRBD2. The CDR3 runs 16 residues. J was trimmed by 5 bases and V by 1 base; bases with no gene match: 1. Germline loops: CDR1 LGHNA, CDR2 YSLEER.

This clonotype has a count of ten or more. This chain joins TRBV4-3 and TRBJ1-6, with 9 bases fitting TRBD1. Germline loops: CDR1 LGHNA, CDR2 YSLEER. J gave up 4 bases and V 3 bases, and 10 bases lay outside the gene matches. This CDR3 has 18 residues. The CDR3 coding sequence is TGCGCCAGCAGCCAGGATCCAACAGGGGGCTCTTATAATTCACCCCTCCACTTT. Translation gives CASSQDPTGGSYNSPLHF.

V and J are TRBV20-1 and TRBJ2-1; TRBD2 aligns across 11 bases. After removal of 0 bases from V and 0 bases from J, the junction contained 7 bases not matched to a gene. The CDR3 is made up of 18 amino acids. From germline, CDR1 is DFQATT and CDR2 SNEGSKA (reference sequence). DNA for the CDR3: TGCAGTGCTAGAGATCACGGGACTAGCGGCAGCTCCTACAATGAGCAGTTCTTC. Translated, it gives CSARDHGTSGSSYNEQFF.

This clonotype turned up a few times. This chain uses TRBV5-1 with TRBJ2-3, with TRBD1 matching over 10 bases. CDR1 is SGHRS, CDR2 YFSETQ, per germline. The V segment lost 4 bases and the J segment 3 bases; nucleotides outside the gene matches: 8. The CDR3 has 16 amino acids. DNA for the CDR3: TGCGCCAGCAGCCCGAAGGCGGGACAGGGGACAGATACGCAGTATTTT. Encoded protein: CASSPKAGQGTDTQYF.

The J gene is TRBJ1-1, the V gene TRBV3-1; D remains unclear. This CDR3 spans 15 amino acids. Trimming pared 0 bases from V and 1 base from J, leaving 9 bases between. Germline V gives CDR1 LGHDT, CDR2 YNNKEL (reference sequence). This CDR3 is CASSQDIRRNTEAFF. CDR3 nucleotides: TGTGCCAGCAGCCAAGATATAAGGCGGAACACTGAAGCTTTCTTT.

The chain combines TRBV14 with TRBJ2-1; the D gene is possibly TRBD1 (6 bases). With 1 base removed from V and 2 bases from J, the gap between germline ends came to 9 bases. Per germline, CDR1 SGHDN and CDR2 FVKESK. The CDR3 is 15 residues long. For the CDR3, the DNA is TGTGCCAGCAGCCAAGTGCCAGGGGCCTACAATGAGCAGTTCTTC. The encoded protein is CASSQVPGAYNEQFF. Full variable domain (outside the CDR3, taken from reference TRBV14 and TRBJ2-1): EAGVTQFPSHSVIEKGQTVTLRCDPISGHDNLYWYRRVMGKEIKFLLHFVKESKQDESGMPNNRFLAERTGGTYSTLKVQPAELEDSGVYFCASSQVPGAYNEQFFGPGTRLTVL.

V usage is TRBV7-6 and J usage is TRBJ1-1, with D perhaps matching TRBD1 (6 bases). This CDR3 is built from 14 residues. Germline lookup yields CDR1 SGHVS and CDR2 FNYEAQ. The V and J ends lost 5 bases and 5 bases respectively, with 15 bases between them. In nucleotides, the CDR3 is TGTGCCAGCAGCCCCGGGGGGGCGAATACTGAAGCTTTCTTT. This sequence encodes CASSPGGANTEAFF.

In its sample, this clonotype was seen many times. CDR3 DNA: TGCAGCGTCGTTAGCGGGAGGGGCTACGAGCAGTACTTC. Translated, it gives CSVVSGRGYEQYF. V is TRBV29-1 and J is TRBJ2-7; 11 bases are shared with TRBD2. Unmatched junction bases numbered 4, after V lost 6 bases and J lost 3 bases. Germline V gene sequence: CDR1 SQVTM, CDR2 ANQGSEA. The CDR3 sequence is 13 residues long.

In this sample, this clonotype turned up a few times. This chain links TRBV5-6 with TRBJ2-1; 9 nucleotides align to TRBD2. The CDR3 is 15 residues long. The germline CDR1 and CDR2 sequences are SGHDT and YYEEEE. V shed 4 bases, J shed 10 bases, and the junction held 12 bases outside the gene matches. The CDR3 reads CASSRQGLALREQFF. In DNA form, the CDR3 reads TGTGCCAGCAGCAGGCAGGGACTAGCTCTGAGGGAGCAGTTCTTC.

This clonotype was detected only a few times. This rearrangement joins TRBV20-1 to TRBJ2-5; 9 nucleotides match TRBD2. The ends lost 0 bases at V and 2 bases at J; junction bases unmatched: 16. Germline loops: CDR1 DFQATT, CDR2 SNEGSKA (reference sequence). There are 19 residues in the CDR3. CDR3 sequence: CSARESTPPAGGVQETQYF. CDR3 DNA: TGCAGTGCTAGAGAATCGACCCCACCAGCGGGGGGAGTTCAAGAGACCCAGTACTTC.

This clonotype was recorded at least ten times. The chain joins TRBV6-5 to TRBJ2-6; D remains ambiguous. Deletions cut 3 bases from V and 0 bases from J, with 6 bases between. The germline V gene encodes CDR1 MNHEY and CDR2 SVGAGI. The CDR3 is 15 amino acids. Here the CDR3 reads CASSYSSSGANVLTF. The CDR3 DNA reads TGTGCCAGCAGTTATTCTAGCTCTGGGGCCAACGTCCTGACTTTC.

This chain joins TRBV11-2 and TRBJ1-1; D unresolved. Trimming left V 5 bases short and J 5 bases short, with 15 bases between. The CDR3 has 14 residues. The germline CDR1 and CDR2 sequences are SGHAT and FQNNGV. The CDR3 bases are TGTGCCAGCAGCACCCGAGAAGGGCGGACTGAAGCTTTCTTT. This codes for CASSTREGRTEAFF.

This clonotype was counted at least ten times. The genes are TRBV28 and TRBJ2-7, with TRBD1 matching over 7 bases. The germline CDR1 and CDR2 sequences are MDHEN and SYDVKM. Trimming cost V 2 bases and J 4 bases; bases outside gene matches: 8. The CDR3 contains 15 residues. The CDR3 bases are TGTGCCAGCAGTTTAATAACAGGGGTAGGTTACGAGCAGTACTTC. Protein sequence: CASSLITGVGYEQYF.

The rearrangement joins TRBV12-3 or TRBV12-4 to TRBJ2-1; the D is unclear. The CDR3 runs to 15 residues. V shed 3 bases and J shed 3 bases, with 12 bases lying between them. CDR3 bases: TGTGCCAGCAGTTTTACGGTATTGGTCTACAATGAGCAGTTCTTC. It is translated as CASSFTVLVYNEQFF.

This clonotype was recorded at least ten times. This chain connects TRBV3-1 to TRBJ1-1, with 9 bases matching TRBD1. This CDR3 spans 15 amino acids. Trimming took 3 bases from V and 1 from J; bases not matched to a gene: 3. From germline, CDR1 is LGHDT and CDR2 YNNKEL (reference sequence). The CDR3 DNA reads TGTGCCAGCAGCCATTGGGACAGGGAGAACACTGAAGCTTTCTTT. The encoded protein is CASSHWDRENTEAFF. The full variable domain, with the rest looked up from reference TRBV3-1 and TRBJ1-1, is DTAVSQTPKYLVTQMGNDKSIKCEQNLGHDTMYWYKQDSKKFLKIMFSYNNKELIINETVPNRFSPKSPDKAHLNLHINSLELGDSAVYFCASSHWDRENTEAFFGQGTRLTVV.

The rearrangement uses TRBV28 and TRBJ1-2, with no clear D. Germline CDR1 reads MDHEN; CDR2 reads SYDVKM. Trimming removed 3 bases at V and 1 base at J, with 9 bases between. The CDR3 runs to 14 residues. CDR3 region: CASSFGQDNYGYTF. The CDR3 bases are TGTGCCAGCAGTTTCGGGCAGGATAACTATGGCTACACCTTC.

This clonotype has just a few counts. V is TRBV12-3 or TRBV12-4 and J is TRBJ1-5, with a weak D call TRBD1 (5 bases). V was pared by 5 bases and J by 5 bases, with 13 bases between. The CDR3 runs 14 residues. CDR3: CASSNGGAYQPQHF. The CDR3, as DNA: TGTGCCAGCAGTAACGGTGGGGCCTATCAGCCCCAGCATTTT.

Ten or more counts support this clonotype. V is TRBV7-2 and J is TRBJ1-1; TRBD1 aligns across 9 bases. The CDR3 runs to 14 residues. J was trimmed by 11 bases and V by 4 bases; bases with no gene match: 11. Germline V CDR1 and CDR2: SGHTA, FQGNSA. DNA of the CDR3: TGTGCCAGCAGCTCTCCGGACAGGGGTTTCGTGGCTTTCTTT. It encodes CASSSPDRGFVAFF.

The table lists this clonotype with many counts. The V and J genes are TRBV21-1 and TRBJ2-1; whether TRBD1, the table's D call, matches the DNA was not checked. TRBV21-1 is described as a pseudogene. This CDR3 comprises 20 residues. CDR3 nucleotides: TGTGCCAGCAGCAAAGTCCCAGGAAGCCAGCCGACTCCTACTTGCAATGAGCAGTTCTTC. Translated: CASSKVPGSQPTPTCNEQFF.